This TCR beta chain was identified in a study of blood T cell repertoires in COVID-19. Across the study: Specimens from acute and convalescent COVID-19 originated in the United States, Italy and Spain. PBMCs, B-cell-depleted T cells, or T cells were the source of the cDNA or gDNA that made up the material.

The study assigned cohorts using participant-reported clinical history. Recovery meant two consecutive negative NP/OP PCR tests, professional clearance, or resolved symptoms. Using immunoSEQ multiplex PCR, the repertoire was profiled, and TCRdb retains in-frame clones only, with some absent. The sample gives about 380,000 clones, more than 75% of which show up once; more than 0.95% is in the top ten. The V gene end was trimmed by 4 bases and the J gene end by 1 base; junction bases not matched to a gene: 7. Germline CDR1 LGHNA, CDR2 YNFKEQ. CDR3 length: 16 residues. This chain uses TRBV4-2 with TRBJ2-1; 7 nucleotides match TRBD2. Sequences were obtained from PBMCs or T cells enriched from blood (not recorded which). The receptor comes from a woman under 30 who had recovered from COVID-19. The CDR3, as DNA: TGTGCCAGCAGCCTAGAGCGGGACCGATCCTACAATGAGCAGTTCTTC. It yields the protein CASSLERDRSYNEQFF.